These 15 T cell receptor beta chains originate from one sample sequenced in a study of shared clonotypes between healthy human individuals. Assay used: immunoSEQ multiplex PCR; TCRdb lists only in-frame clones, some missing. The table shows some 2,500,000 clones, with around 93% occurring only once. Sequencing was done on a sample of naive CD4+ T cells from PBMCs. Subset given: CD45RA+ positively selected. The receptors stem from a young man in good health. Some clones in this sample may be carry-over from other donors' samples.

Concerning this clone itself: Other nucleotide sequences in the sample specify the same CDR3. The CDR3 sequence: CASSLELAQETQYF. CDR3 DNA: TGTGCCAGCAGCTTAGAGCTAGCTCAAGAGACCCAGTACTTC. The V and J genes are TRBV7-2 and TRBJ2-5, with D perhaps matching TRBD2 (5 bases). Germline V gene sequence: CDR1 SGHTA, CDR2 FQGNSA. Deletions cut 1 base from V and 2 bases from J, with 8 bases between. This CDR3 contains 14 residues.

The chain has TRBV2 and TRBJ2-2, with a tentative D call TRBD2 (5 bases). There are 14 residues in the CDR3. Trimming stripped 4 bases from V and 7 bases from J, with 13 bases between. The germline CDR1 and CDR2 sequences are SNHLY and FYNNEI. Here the CDR3 DNA reads TGTGCCAGCAGTGGCGGTAGCGTAGGCGGGGAGCTGTTTTTT. Encoded protein: CASSGGSVGGELFF.

The chain couples TRBV29-1 to TRBJ2-5; unclear D gene. The tail of the sequence fits TRBJ2-7 better, so the J call may be wrong. Germline V gene data show CDR1 as SQVTM and CDR2 as ANQGSEA. The CDR3 is 12 residues long. The CDR3 DNA reads as TGCAGCGTCCAGGAGACAACCTACGAGCAGTACTTC. Its translation is CSVQETTYEQYF.

The V call is TRBV13, the J call TRBJ1-1; TRBD1 agrees at 7 bases. The V gene's germline CDR1 is PRHDT and CDR2 FYEKMQ (reference sequence). The CDR3 totals 15 residues. After removal of 5 bases from V and 0 bases from J, the junction contained 6 bases not matched to a gene. CDR3 region: CASSAYRGMNTEAFF. The CDR3 region has the DNA TGTGCCAGCAGCGCCTACAGGGGAATGAACACTGAAGCTTTCTTT.

V usage is TRBV25-1 and J usage is TRBJ2-3; TRBD2 agrees at 8 bases. Trimming removed 7 bases from V and 6 bases from J; junction bases left unmatched: 9. Germline V gene sequence: CDR1 MGHDK, CDR2 SYGVNS. The CDR3 is made up of 14 amino acids. CDR3 sequence reads: CASTPGREGDTQYF. In DNA form, the CDR3 reads TGTGCCAGCACCCCGGGACGGGAGGGCGATACGCAGTATTTT.

This clone was seen only a few times. The rearrangement uses TRBV7-9 and TRBJ1-2, with 7 bases lining up with TRBD1. From germline, CDR1 is SEHNR and CDR2 FQNEAQ (reference sequence). The CDR3 contains 13 residues. The V and J ends lost 2 bases and 6 bases, in that order; junction bases with no gene match: 3. The CDR3 nucleotides are TGTGCCAGCAGCTTAACGACAGGGAATGGCTACACCTTC. It codes for CASSLTTGNGYTF.

A few counts support this clone. The V and J genes are TRBV7-9 and TRBJ1-1; the D gene is possibly TRBD1 (5 bases). The germline CDR1 and CDR2 sequences are SEHNR and FQNEAQ (reference sequence). This CDR3 has 15 amino acids. Trimming pared 4 bases from V and 0 bases from J, leaving 12 bases between. The CDR3 sequence: CASSSRERMNTEAFF. The CDR3 DNA is TGTGCCAGCAGCTCCAGGGAACGCATGAACACTGAAGCTTTCTTT.

The genes are TRBV7-9 and TRBJ1-1; D unresolved. The ends were cut back, 1 base at V and 6 bases at J, with 12 bases in the middle. The germline V gene encodes CDR1 SEHNR and CDR2 FQNEAQ (reference sequence). This CDR3 has 14 amino acids. The CDR3 sequence: CASSLVVRSSEAFF. The CDR3 DNA is TGTGCCAGCAGCTTAGTGGTCAGGAGCTCTGAAGCTTTCTTT.

The chain combines TRBV5-1 with TRBJ2-7; D is possibly TRBD2 (5 bases). CDR3 size: 16 residues. The V and J ends lost 4 bases and 0 bases respectively, with 17 bases between them. Germline CDR1 and CDR2: SGHRS and YFSETQ. CDR3 loop: CASSLLGGGNSYEQYF. The DNA of the CDR3 is TGCGCCAGCAGCCTTTTAGGCGGAGGAAACTCCTACGAGCAGTACTTC. The whole variable domain, filled in from reference TRBV5-1 and TRBJ2-7, reads KAGVTQTPRYLIKTRGQQVTLSCSPISGHRSVSWYQQTPGQGLQFLFEYFSETQRNKGNFPGRFSGRQFSNSRSEMNVSTLELGDSALYLCASSLLGGGNSYEQYFGPGTRLTVT.

The rearrangement uses TRBV5-4 and TRBJ1-2, with a tentative D call TRBD1 (5 bases). CDR1 is SGHNT and CDR2 is YYREEE in the germline V gene (reference sequence). CDR3 length: 17 residues. Trimming took 4 bases from V and 0 from J, leaving 19 bases between them. The chain's CDR3 is CASSLWGRVSSNYGYTF. In DNA, the CDR3 is TGTGCCAGCAGCCTCTGGGGCCGCGTCAGCTCTAACTATGGCTACACCTTC. The whole variable domain, filled in from reference TRBV5-4 and TRBJ1-2, reads ETGVTQSPTHLIKTRGQQVTLRCSSQSGHNTVSWYQQALGQGPQFIFQYYREEENGRGNFPPRFSGLQFPNYSSELNVNALELDDSALYLCASSLWGRVSSNYGYTFGSGTRLTVV.

The chain is built from TRBV6-1 and TRBJ1-5; TRBD1 matches at 10 bases. The CDR3 length is 14 residues. Per the germline V gene, CDR1 is MNHNS and CDR2 is SASEGT. V shed 4 bases and J 6 bases; nucleotides not matched to a gene: 3. CDR3 nucleotides: TGTGCCAGCAGTGGACAGGGGGCTATTCAGCCCCAGCATTTT. Translation gives CASSGQGAIQPQHF.

The chain joins TRBV7-3 to TRBJ1-1, with 8 bases that match TRBD1. The CDR3 sequence is 14 residues long. After removal of 4 bases from V and 6 bases from J, the junction contained 7 bases not matched to a gene. Germline CDR1 and CDR2: SGHTA and FQGTGA. For the CDR3, the DNA is TGTGCCAGCAGCTCCCAGGGGGCTAGCGCTGAAGCTTTCTTT. This sequence encodes CASSSQGASAEAFF.

V usage is TRBV5-1 and J usage is TRBJ2-2; 8 bases are a match to TRBD2. The CDR3 is 15 amino acids. The germline V gene encodes CDR1 SGHRS and CDR2 YFSETQ. V lost 5 bases and J lost 4; bases outside the gene matches: 7. As DNA, the CDR3 is TGCGCCAGCAGGCTGGGACTAGGTGTCACCGGGGAGCTGTTTTTT. This sequence encodes CASRLGLGVTGELFF.

This clone has more than one count but fewer than ten. The identical CDR3 is also encoded by other nucleotide sequences in the sample. This chain joins TRBV27 and TRBJ1-1, with TRBD1 matching over 7 bases. The CDR3 length is 13 residues. J lost 1 base, V lost 4 bases, and 0 bases had no gene match. The germline V gene encodes CDR1 MNHEY and CDR2 SMNVEV (reference sequence). For the CDR3, the DNA is TGTGCCAGCAGTTACAGGGGGAACACTGAAGCTTTCTTT. Encoded protein: CASSYRGNTEAFF.

The rearrangement links TRBV19 to TRBJ1-2, with unresolved D. CDR3 length equals 14 residues. The germline V gene encodes CDR1 LNHDA and CDR2 SQIVND (reference sequence). Trimming took 3 bases from V and 0 from J, leaving 8 bases between them. The CDR3 nucleotides are TGTGCCAGTAGTATGGGAGCGACTAACTATGGCTACACCTTC. Translated, it gives CASSMGATNYGYTF.